The sequence of this T cell receptor (beta chain) was determined in a study of Graves' ophthalmopathy and Graves' hyperthyroidism. Germline V lookup: CDR1 DFQATT, CDR2 SNEGSKA (reference sequence). V was cut by 0 bases and J by 11 bases, with 8 bases left in between. The CDR3 extends over 12 amino acids. The study amplified TCR beta CDR3 regions using RNA transcripts. Investigators did first-round RT-PCR with HTBI primers, then second-round multiplex PCR. MiXCR, run by TCRdb on the multiplex PCR reads, gives a single entry per CDR3 protein. The table shows over a million distinct CDR3 sequences, with less than 45% occurring only once.

The source material was peripheral blood or thyroid tissue (not recorded which). This chain joins TRBV20-1 and TRBJ1-6; D is unresolved. The sequence was obtained from an adult man with Graves' hyperthyroidism. The DNA for the CDR3 is TGCAGTGCTAGAGAATCCGGGACACCCCTCCACTTT. The encoded protein is CSARESGTPLHF.